The 20 T cell receptor beta chains reported below all come from one sample, sequenced in a study of liver allograft versus peripheral blood T cells. At the level of the study: Hepatic allograft T cell receptor repertoires were evaluated relative to those present in recipients' peripheral blood.

TCRdb called the reads again in MiXCR, with one record for every CDR3 protein. The sample has about 3,000 distinct CDR3 sequences, around 16% seen once. The receptors were sampled from a human patient who had a liver transplant. Certain T cells may be donor cells from the graft.

The chain couples TRBV2 to TRBJ2-7; D is unclear. The V end was cut by 1 base, the J end by 0 bases, with 4 bases between. Germline CDR1 reads SNHLY; CDR2 reads FYNNEI. The length of the CDR3 is 13 residues. CDR3: CASSEDYSYEQYF. In DNA form, the CDR3 reads TGTGCCAGCAGTGAAGACTACTCCTACGAGCAGTACTTC.

Sample share makes this clonotype medium-sized. The chain carries TRBV20-1 and TRBJ2-7; 7 bases map to TRBD1. V shed 6 bases, J shed 4 bases, and the junction held 6 bases outside the gene matches. Germline lookup yields CDR1 DFQATT and CDR2 SNEGSKA (reference sequence). The CDR3 runs 12 residues. In DNA, the CDR3 is TGCAGTGCCGGGACAGCTGAGTACGAGCAGTACTTC. Its translation: CSAGTAEYEQYF.

V and J are TRBV28 and TRBJ2-7; D is unresolved. The V gene's germline CDR1 is MDHEN and CDR2 SYDVKM. V gave up 5 bases and J gave up 1 base, with 6 bases separating them. CDR3 size: 12 residues. DNA for the CDR3: TGTGCCAGCAGTGCGGTTTCCTACGAGCAGTACTTC. It codes for CASSAVSYEQYF.

By share of the sample, this clonotype is medium-sized. The chain joins TRBV10-1 to TRBJ2-2; possibly TRBD1 for D (6 bases). Germline V lookup: CDR1 WNHNN, CDR2 SYGVQD (reference sequence). The V end lost 2 bases, the J end lost 7 bases, and 8 bases lay between the germline ends. This CDR3 contains 13 residues. The CDR3 is CASSEDRFGELFF. The CDR3 bases are TGCGCCAGCAGTGAGGACAGGTTCGGGGAGCTGTTTTTT.

In this sample, this clonotype is medium-sized. The chain employs TRBV20-1 and TRBJ1-2; 7 positions match TRBD1. From germline, CDR1 is DFQATT and CDR2 SNEGSKA (reference sequence). The CDR3 loop spans 12 amino acids. The DNA for the CDR3 is TGCAGGGGGGGAGGGGGCGACTATGGCTACACCTTC. It is translated as CRGGGGDYGYTF.

The V call is TRBV5-1, the J call TRBJ2-5; 8 nucleotides line up with TRBD2. Germline V gene sequence: CDR1 SGHRS, CDR2 YFSETQ. CDR3 length: 14 amino acids. V shed 4 bases and J 2 bases; nucleotides not matched to a gene: 4. This CDR3 reads CASSLGGGQETQYF. CDR3 sequence (DNA): TGCGCCAGCAGCCTGGGCGGGGGGCAAGAGACCCAGTACTTC.

This clonotype was seen only a few times. The chain links TRBV10-1 to TRBJ2-2; no clear D gene. CDR3 size: 13 residues. V lost 0 bases and J lost 4, with 3 bases in between. The V gene's germline CDR1 is WNHNN and CDR2 SYGVQD (reference sequence). The CDR3 coding sequence is TGCGCCAGCAGTGAGTCGCCCACCGGGGAGCTGTTTTTT. Protein sequence: CASSESPTGELFF.

The sample holds one count of this clonotype. This sequence joins TRBV7-2 and TRBJ2-3; D gene uncertain. Germline CDR1 and CDR2: SGHTA and FQGNSA. CDR3 length: 14 amino acids. Trimming took off 5 bases at V and 0 bases at J, with 9 bases between the two ends. CDR3 in amino acids: CASSPLSSTDTQYF. Written as DNA, the CDR3 is TGTGCCAGCAGCCCGTTGTCTAGCACAGATACGCAGTATTTT.

By sample fraction, this clonotype is medium-sized (0.01 to 0.1%). The chain employs TRBV15 and TRBJ2-5, with 10 positions matching TRBD1. Losses at the gene ends were 6 bases for V and 6 bases for J; bases not matched to a gene: 7. The CDR3 totals 14 residues. Per the germline V gene, CDR1 is LNHNV and CDR2 is YYDKDF (reference sequence). CDR3 in DNA: TGTGCCACCAGTTGGACAGGGGGTAGGCAGACCCAGTACTTC. Its translation is CATSWTGGRQTQYF.

This chain links TRBV18 with TRBJ2-2, with a weak D call TRBD1 (6 bases). This CDR3 contains 17 residues. Germline assignment: CDR1 KGHSH and CDR2 LQKENI. V lost 2 bases, J lost 2 bases, and 15 bases lay in between. The chain's CDR3 is CASSPSQGSGNTGELFF. CDR3 in DNA: TGTGCCAGCTCACCATCACAGGGATCGGGAAACACCGGGGAGCTGTTTTTT.

This clonotype was recorded only once. A single base separates this from a much larger clone, so it may be a read error. The chain joins TRBV6-6 to TRBJ1-5; a possible D gene is TRBD1 (5 bases). The length of the CDR3 is 14 residues. Germline V gives CDR1 MNHNY, CDR2 SVGAGI (reference sequence). CDR3 sequence reads: CASSLQGGNQSQHF. CDR3 bases: TGTGCCAGCAGCCTCCAGGGAGGCAATCAGTCCCAGCATTTT.

By share, this clonotype ranks as medium-sized. The J gene is TRBJ1-2, the V gene TRBV28, with 7 bases aligning to TRBD1. Trimming removed 5 bases from V and 4 bases from J; junction bases left unmatched: 10. This CDR3 is 15 amino acids long. Germline V lookup: CDR1 MDHEN, CDR2 SYDVKM. The CDR3, as DNA: TGTGCCAGCAGTACCCACAGGGGCGGTGGCTATGGCTACACCTTC. This gives the protein CASSTHRGGGYGYTF.

V gene TRBV28 combines with J gene TRBJ2-3, with 7 nucleotides matching TRBD1. With V trimmed by 2 bases and J by 6 bases, 5 bases remained unmatched. CDR1 and CDR2 (germline): MDHEN, SYDVKM. This CDR3 comprises 14 residues. The chain's CDR3 is CASSLQGVHDTQYF. In DNA, the CDR3 is TGTGCCAGCAGTTTACAGGGGGTCCACGATACGCAGTATTTT.

This clonotype was seen a handful of times. The rearrangement links TRBV9 to TRBJ2-2; D unresolved. Germline CDR1 SGDLS, CDR2 YYNGEE. This CDR3 contains 14 residues. V was trimmed by 0 bases and J by 3 bases, leaving 6 bases between them. The CDR3 DNA sequence: TGTGCCAGCAGCGTAGGTGTGGACACCGGGGAGCTGTTTTTT. Encoded protein: CASSVGVDTGELFF.

This clonotype is large (0.1 to 1%) by share. This chain connects TRBV6-1 to TRBJ2-1; the D gene could be TRBD1 or TRBD2 (5 bases each). Germline loops: CDR1 MNHNS, CDR2 SASEGT. This CDR3 has 14 residues. Trimming left V 5 bases short and J 3 bases short, with 11 bases between. Here the CDR3 DNA reads TGTGCCAGCAGTTACTCGGGGCACTACAATGAGCAGTTCTTC. It encodes CASSYSGHYNEQFF.

The gene calls are TRBV11-2 and TRBJ2-3; D not resolved. Germline-derived CDR1 and CDR2 are SGHAT and FQNNGV. V was cut by 5 bases and J by 4 bases, with 10 bases left in between. This CDR3 spans 13 amino acids. CDR3 protein: CASSTFGADTQYF. The CDR3 coding sequence is TGTGCCAGCAGCACCTTTGGAGCAGATACGCAGTATTTT.

Relative to its sample, this clonotype is medium-sized. This rearrangement joins TRBV18 to TRBJ2-7, with 7 bases matching TRBD1. CDR3 length equals 15 residues. V shed 5 bases, J shed 7 bases, and the junction held 14 bases outside the gene matches. CDR1 and CDR2 (germline): KGHSH, LQKENI. This CDR3 reads CASSTQPGQSREQYF. DNA of the CDR3: TGTGCCAGCTCAACACAACCGGGACAGTCACGGGAGCAGTACTTC.

This sequence joins TRBV19 and TRBJ1-1, with TRBD1 matching over 7 bases. The germline V gene has CDR1 LNHDA and CDR2 SQIVND (reference sequence). This CDR3 comprises 14 residues. V shed 7 bases, J shed 7 bases, and the junction held 12 bases outside the gene matches. CDR3 DNA sequence: TGTGCCAGTATCCAATGGGGCCGGGACAGTGAAGCTTTCTTT. Amino acids: CASIQWGRDSEAFF.

In its sample, this clonotype is medium-sized. V gene TRBV19 combines with J gene TRBJ1-2; 8 positions match TRBD1. This CDR3 region has 14 residues. Germline CDR1 and CDR2: LNHDA and SQIVND (reference sequence). V shed 2 bases, J shed 4 bases, and the junction held 3 bases outside the gene matches. CDR3 sequence (DNA): TGTGCCAGTAGTATAACAGGGGGTATCTATGGCTACACCTTC. Protein product: CASSITGGIYGYTF. Using reference TRBV19 and TRBJ1-2 for the parts outside the CDR3, the full variable domain is DGGITQSPKYLFRKEGQNVTLSCEQNLNHDAMYWYRQDPGQGLRLIYYSQIVNDFQKGDIAEGYSVSREKKESFPLTVTSAQKNPTAFYLCASSITGGIYGYTFGSGTRLTVV.

In its sample, this clonotype ranks as medium-sized. The chain joins TRBV18 to TRBJ2-3; D possibly corresponds to TRBD2 (5 bases). CDR3 length: 14 amino acids. Germline CDR1 and CDR2: KGHSH and LQKENI. V was cut by 1 base and J by 1 base, with 6 bases left in between. The chain's CDR3 is CASSPLRGTDTQYF. The CDR3 nucleotides read TGTGCCAGCTCACCACTGCGGGGCACAGATACGCAGTATTTT.